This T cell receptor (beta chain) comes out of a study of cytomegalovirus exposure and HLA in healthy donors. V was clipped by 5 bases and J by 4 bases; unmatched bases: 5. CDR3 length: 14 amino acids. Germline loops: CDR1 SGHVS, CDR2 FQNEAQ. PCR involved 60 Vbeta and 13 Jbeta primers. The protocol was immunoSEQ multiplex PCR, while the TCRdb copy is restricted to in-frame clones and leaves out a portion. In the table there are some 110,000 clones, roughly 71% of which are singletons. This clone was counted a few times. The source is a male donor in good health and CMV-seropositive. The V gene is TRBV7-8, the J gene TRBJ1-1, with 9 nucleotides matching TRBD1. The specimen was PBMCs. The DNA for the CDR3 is TGTGCCAGCAGCAGCCGACAGGGGGGCACTGAAGCTTTCTTT. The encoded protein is CASSSRQGGTEAFF.